This is a list of T cell receptor beta chains from one sample in a study of blood T cell repertoires in COVID-19. Clones were sequenced by immunoSEQ multiplex PCR, and TCRdb holds only the in-frame ones, with some missing. The sample shows about 170,000 clones, around nine tenths of them seen only once. Sequencing was carried out using peripheral blood. The receptor set was obtained from a woman older than 75 with COVID-19, enrolled during active disease. Each CDR3 is given with its conserved first and last residue. D genes are given only for firm matches. Rows may omit the clone size; those that give it use once, few, many or a size class.

V	D	J	size	CDR3	DNA
TRBV9	-	TRBJ2-7	-	CASSLVDGNSYEQYF	TGTGCCAGCAGCCTCGTCGACGGGAACTCCTACGAGCAGTACTTC
TRBV28	TRBD1	TRBJ1-2	once	CASNYPGGEYGYTF	TGTGCCAGCAACTATCCAGGGGGCGAGTATGGCTACACCTTC
TRBV6-5	TRBD1	TRBJ1-2	-	CASRARDRGPGYTF	TGTGCCAGCAGGGCCCGGGACAGGGGGCCCGGCTACACCTTC
TRBV28	-	TRBJ1-5	once	CASSSAGPRNQPQHF	TGTGCCAGCAGTTCAGCAGGTCCCAGGAATCAGCCCCAGCATTTT
TRBV18	TRBD2	TRBJ2-1	-	CASSVPGGPYPNEQFF	TGTGCCAGCTCAGTTCCGGGAGGGCCATATCCGAATGAGCAGTTCTTC
TRBV6-1	TRBD1	TRBJ1-2	-	CASSEEPGGYNYGYTF	TGTGCCAGCAGTGAAGAACCAGGGGGCTATAACTATGGCTACACCTTC
TRBV6-5	TRBD1	TRBJ1-2	-	CASSYRTGLFGYTF	TGTGCCAGCAGTTACAGGACAGGGCTGTTCGGCTACACCTTC
TRBV28	-	TRBJ1-5	-	CASRITGSLGAQHF	TGTGCCAGCAGGATTACAGGATCCCTTGGAGCCCAGCATTTT
TRBV19	TRBD2	TRBJ2-1	-	CASSMRLAGAWYNEQFF	TGTGCCAGTAGTATGAGACTAGCGGGAGCTTGGTACAATGAGCAGTTCTTC
TRBV19	TRBD2	TRBJ2-1	-	CASSISASGSNEQFF	TGTGCCAGTAGTATCTCGGCTAGCGGGAGTAATGAGCAGTTCTTC
TRBV7-2	TRBD2	TRBJ2-5	-	CASSLGVSGAPGTQYF	TGTGCCAGCAGCTTAGGGGTTAGCGGGGCGCCAGGTACCCAGTACTTC
TRBV4-1	-	TRBJ1-2	-	CASSQDFLRQDGYTF	TGCGCCAGCAGCCAAGATTTCCTCCGACAGGATGGCTACACCTTC
TRBV5-4	-	TRBJ1-5	-	CASSLGAELNQPQHF	TGTGCCAGCAGCTTGGGCGCGGAACTCAATCAGCCCCAGCATTTT
TRBV27	-	TRBJ1-2	-	CASSLGHNYGYTF	TGTGCCAGCAGTTTGGGACATAACTATGGCTACACCTTC
TRBV3-1/TRBV3-2	TRBD1	TRBJ2-7	once	CASSQPGTGFGEQYF	TGTGCCAGCAGCCAACCAGGGACAGGGTTTGGCGAGCAGTACTTC
TRBV5-1	-	TRBJ1-6	-	CASSLEGEGDSPLHF	TGCGCCAGCAGCTTGGAGGGGGAAGGGGATTCACCCCTCCACTTT
TRBV27	TRBD1	TRBJ1-1	-	CASTPMAQGGNTEAFF	TGTGCCAGCACCCCAATGGCACAGGGGGGGAACACTGAAGCTTTCTTT
TRBV4-3	-	TRBJ1-1	-	CASSQDWGFNTEAFF	TGCGCCAGCAGCCAAGACTGGGGCTTTAACACTGAAGCTTTCTTT
TRBV11-2	-	TRBJ2-1	-	CASSLDSGYNEQFF	TGTGCCAGCAGCTTAGATTCCGGGTACAATGAGCAGTTCTTC
TRBV12-3/TRBV12-4	-	TRBJ2-7	-	CACSGSVSYEQYF	TGTGCCTGCTCAGGGTCCGTCTCCTACGAGCAGTACTTC
TRBV4-1	-	TRBJ1-3	-	CASSQEGVRSGNTIYF	TGCGCCAGCAGCCAAGAAGGGGTACGGTCTGGAAACACCATATATTTT
TRBV28	-	TRBJ1-5	-	CASRQTGFSNQPQHF	TGTGCCAGCAGACAAACAGGGTTTAGCAATCAGCCCCAGCATTTT
TRBV6-2/TRBV6-3	TRBD2	TRBJ2-3	once	CASSYTSGRIGDTQYF	TGTGCCAGCAGTTACACTAGCGGGAGAATAGGGGATACGCAGTATTTT
TRBV3-1/TRBV3-2	-	TRBJ2-2	-	CASSQAGETGELFF	TGTGCCAGCAGCCAAGCAGGGGAGACCGGGGAGCTGTTTTTT
TRBV5-8	TRBD2	TRBJ2-7	-	CASSLSGTSGFEQYF	TGTGCCAGCAGCTTGTCTGGGACTAGCGGCTTCGAGCAGTACTTC
TRBV24-1	TRBD1	TRBJ1-5	-	CATSDPRQGNNQPQHF	TGTGCCACCAGTGATCCCCGACAGGGTAACAATCAGCCCCAGCATTTT
TRBV2	TRBD1	TRBJ2-7	once	CASSPATGGGYEQYF	TGTGCCAGCAGTCCGGCCACAGGGGGCGGCTACGAGCAGTACTTC
TRBV6-5	-	TRBJ2-2	-	CASTFESRNTGELFF	TGTGCCAGCACGTTCGAGTCCCGGAACACCGGGGAGCTGTTTTTT
TRBV28	TRBD1	TRBJ1-5	-	CASSLLQGDQPQHF	TGTGCCAGCAGTTTATTACAGGGGGATCAGCCCCAGCATTTT
TRBV2	TRBD1	TRBJ2-1	-	CASQGQGPNEQFF	TGTGCCAGCCAAGGACAGGGCCCCAATGAGCAGTTCTTC
TRBV19	TRBD1	TRBJ1-2	-	CASSISETGALVSGYTF	TGTGCCAGTAGTATTTCCGAGACAGGGGCCCTGGTTTCGGGCTACACCTTC
TRBV24-1	TRBD2	TRBJ2-1	-	CATSPLTTSGAYNEQFF	TGTGCCACCAGCCCTCTAACAACTAGCGGAGCATACAATGAGCAGTTCTTC
TRBV10-3	TRBD2	TRBJ2-7	-	CATLTSGRNEQYF	TGTGCCACCCTGACTAGCGGGAGGAACGAGCAGTACTTC
TRBV11-3	TRBD2	TRBJ2-7	-	CASSNGLAHEQYF	TGTGCCAGCAGCAACGGACTAGCGCACGAGCAGTACTTC
TRBV7-2	TRBD1	TRBJ2-5	once	CASSSYGQGQETQYF	TGTGCCAGCAGCTCCTATGGACAGGGCCAAGAGACCCAGTACTTC
TRBV5-3	TRBD1	TRBJ2-7	few	CARSSTGGRGEQYF	TGTGCCAGAAGCTCGACAGGGGGCAGGGGCGAGCAGTACTTC
TRBV16	TRBD1	TRBJ2-7	-	CASSQSGQGTYEQYF	TGTGCCAGCAGCCAATCGGGACAGGGTACCTACGAGCAGTACTTC
TRBV14	TRBD2	TRBJ2-3	few	CASSQDIRTRGTDTQYF	TGTGCCAGCAGCCAAGATATCAGGACTAGGGGTACAGATACGCAGTATTTT
TRBV24-1	-	TRBJ1-5	-	CATSDPGAGMNQPQHF	TGTGCCACCAGTGATCCCGGGGCGGGGATGAATCAGCCCCAGCATTTT
TRBV19	TRBD1	TRBJ2-3	-	CASSTGTGFMDTQYF	TGTGCCAGTAGTACTGGGACAGGGTTTATGGATACGCAGTATTTT
TRBV19	TRBD2	TRBJ2-5	-	CASSMVGGASETQYF	TGTGCCAGTAGTATGGTCGGGGGGGCTTCGGAGACCCAGTACTTC
TRBV5-5	-	TRBJ2-5	-	CASRPGVPETQYF	TGTGCCAGCCGTCCGGGAGTTCCAGAGACCCAGTACTTC
TRBV11-2	-	TRBJ2-3	-	CASSEDGARVGTDTQYF	TGTGCCAGCAGCGAAGACGGCGCGAGGGTTGGCACAGATACGCAGTATTTT
TRBV6-1	TRBD1	TRBJ1-1	once	CASSEYRGNTEAFF	TGTGCCAGCAGTGAATACAGGGGGAACACTGAAGCTTTCTTT
TRBV28	TRBD1	TRBJ2-7	-	CASSKTGATYEQYF	TGTGCCAGCAGTAAGACAGGGGCCACCTACGAGCAGTACTTC
TRBV11-1	-	TRBJ2-4	-	CASSFGGANIQYF	TGTGCCAGCAGCTTTGGCGGAGCTAACATTCAGTACTTC
TRBV2	TRBD1	TRBJ1-1	-	CAGGVQGGTEAFF	TGTGCCGGAGGGGTACAGGGGGGCACTGAAGCTTTCTTT
TRBV5-6	-	TRBJ2-7	-	CASSFVSAYEQYF	TGTGCCAGCAGCTTCGTCAGTGCCTACGAGCAGTACTTC
TRBV14	-	TRBJ1-6	-	CASSQDLAGSSYNSPLHF	TGTGCCAGCAGCCAAGATCTGGCAGGAAGCTCCTATAATTCACCCCTCCACTTT
TRBV7-9	TRBD1	TRBJ1-5	-	CASSPQGQGYNQPQHF	TGTGCCAGCAGCCCGCAGGGACAGGGGTACAATCAGCCCCAGCATTTT
TRBV5-1	TRBD1	TRBJ1-1	-	CASSLQGEDTEAFF	TGCGCCAGCAGCTTACAGGGGGAAGACACTGAAGCTTTCTTT
TRBV25-1	-	TRBJ2-2	-	CATGPPRDTGELFF	TGTGCCACTGGACCCCCGCGGGACACCGGGGAGCTGTTTTTT